This TCR beta chain is drawn from a study of T cells in Graves' hyperthyroidism and ophthalmopathy. Study-wide results and limits: Ophthalmopathy could be told apart from stable hyperthyroidism with a 13 V-J model.

Amplified regions were TCR beta CDR3 sequences from RNA transcripts. HTBI primers drove first-round RT-PCR of the TCR CDR3. From the multiplex PCR reads, TCRdb called clonotypes with MiXCR, one entry per CDR3 protein. The data contain about 280,000 distinct CDR3 sequences, 20% to 25% of them singletons. The length of the CDR3 is 14 residues. CDR1 and CDR2 (germline): MNHEY, SMNVEV (reference sequence). Trimming shortened V by 3 bases and J by 0 bases, and 3 bases separated the two germline ends. This clonotype was observed at least ten times. Its specificity is not known. Newly diagnosed hyperthyroidism, duration under 2 months, in patients aged 18 to 65.

The chain has TRBV27 and TRBJ2-6; D gene ambiguous. The TCR was taken from a man between 35 and 55 years old with Graves' hyperthyroidism that later progressed to Graves' ophthalmopathy. The specimen sequenced was blood. CDR3 sequence reads: CASSFYSGANVLTF. Written as DNA, the CDR3 is TGTGCCAGCAGTTTTTACTCTGGGGCCAACGTCCTGACTTTC.